This paragraph reports one TCR beta chain. The sample originates from a study of T cell changes during pregnancy in multiple sclerosis. Assay used: immunoSEQ multiplex PCR; TCRdb lists only in-frame clones, some missing. Seen here are under 70,000 clones, around 90% observed once, and the top ten hold almost 0.3%. Specimen: CD4+ T cells from peripheral blood mononuclear cells, collected after pregnancy. The clonotype was recovered from a female donor with multiple sclerosis, enrolled in a pregnancy study.

CDR3 loop: CASSLYRGRGNQPQHF. As DNA, the CDR3 is TGTGCCAGCAGCTTGTACAGGGGCAGGGGCAATCAGCCCCAGCATTTT. The chain combines TRBV7-8 with TRBJ1-5; 7 nucleotides agree with TRBD1. The CDR3 consists of 16 residues. V lost 3 bases and J lost 2; bases outside the gene matches: 7. From germline, CDR1 is SGHVS and CDR2 FQNEAQ.